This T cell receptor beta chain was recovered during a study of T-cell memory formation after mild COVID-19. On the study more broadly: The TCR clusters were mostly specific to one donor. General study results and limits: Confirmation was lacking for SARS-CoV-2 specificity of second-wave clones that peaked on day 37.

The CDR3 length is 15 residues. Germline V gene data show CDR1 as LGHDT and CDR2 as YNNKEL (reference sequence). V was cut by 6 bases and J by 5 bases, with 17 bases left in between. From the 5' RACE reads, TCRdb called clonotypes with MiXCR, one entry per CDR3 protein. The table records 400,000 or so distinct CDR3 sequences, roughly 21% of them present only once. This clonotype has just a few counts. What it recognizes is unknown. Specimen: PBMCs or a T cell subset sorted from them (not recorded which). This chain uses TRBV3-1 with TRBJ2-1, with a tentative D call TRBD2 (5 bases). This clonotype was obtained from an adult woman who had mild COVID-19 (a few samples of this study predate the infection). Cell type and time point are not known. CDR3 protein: CASRPGLTINNEQFF. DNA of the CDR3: TGTGCCAGCAGGCCCGGACTGACCATAAACAATGAGCAGTTCTTC.